The 28 T cell receptor beta chains below all came from one sample that was sequenced in a study of cytomegalovirus exposure and HLA in healthy donors. Generated by immunoSEQ multiplex PCR, the TCRdb table keeps only in-frame clones and is missing some. Here the sample spans a few hundred thousand clones, approximately 88% being singletons. Sequenced sample: PBMCs. Source of these receptors: a woman in her twenties or thirties in good health and CMV-seropositive.

This clone was detected a few times. The CDR3 nucleotides read TGTGCCAGCAGCATAACAGACTCCTACGAGCAGTACTTC. Encoded protein: CASSITDSYEQYF. The rearrangement uses TRBV27 and TRBJ2-7; D gene ambiguous. The CDR3 runs 13 residues. The V and J ends lost 6 bases and 0 bases respectively, with 9 bases between them. Germline V lookup: CDR1 MNHEY, CDR2 SMNVEV (reference sequence).

The chain is built from TRBV11-3 and TRBJ1-2, with D possibly being TRBD1 (5 bases). The CDR3 has 13 amino acids. Trimming took off 3 bases at V and 4 bases at J, with 9 bases between the two ends. Germline-derived CDR1 and CDR2 are SGHNT and YENEEA. The DNA for the CDR3 is TGTGCCAGCAGCTTTCCAGGGTCCTATGGCTACACCTTC. As protein: CASSFPGSYGYTF. Full variable domain (outside the CDR3, taken from reference TRBV11-3 and TRBJ1-2): EAGVVQSPRYKIIEKKQPVAFWCNPISGHNTLYWYLQNLGQGPELLIRYENEEAVDDSQLPKDRFSAERLKGVDSTLKIQPAELGDSAVYLCASSFPGSYGYTFGSGTRLTVV.

This clone was seen a few times. This chain links TRBV11-1 with TRBJ2-1; TRBD2 matches 9 bases. The CDR3 extends over 14 amino acids. With V trimmed by 4 bases and J by 5 bases, 3 bases remained unmatched. Germline V gene data show CDR1 as SGHAT and CDR2 as FQDESV (reference sequence). The CDR3 sequence: CASSSSGNHNEQFF. CDR3 DNA sequence: TGTGCCAGCAGCTCTAGCGGGAATCACAATGAGCAGTTCTTC.

J is TRBJ2-1 and V is TRBV9; 7 bases agree with TRBD1. CDR1 and CDR2 (germline): SGDLS, YYNGEE. V lost 0 bases, J lost 8 bases, and 8 bases stayed unmatched. The CDR3 spans 15 residues. Here the CDR3 DNA reads TGTGCCAGCAGCGTAGCCCTGACAGGGTTGGATGAGCAGTTCTTC. Translation gives CASSVALTGLDEQFF. Complete variable domain (other parts from reference TRBV9 and TRBJ2-1): DSGVTQTPKHLITATGQRVTLRCSPRSGDLSVYWYQQSLDQGLQFLIQYYNGEERAKGNILERFSAQQFPDLHSELNLSSLELGDSALYFCASSVALTGLDEQFFGPGTRLTVL.

The rearrangement links TRBV5-1 to TRBJ2-7; the D gene is possibly TRBD1 (5 bases). V gave up 2 bases and J gave up 0 bases, with 21 bases separating them. The germline V gene encodes CDR1 SGHRS and CDR2 YFSETQ. The CDR3 is 18 residues long. The CDR3 nucleotides read TGCGCCAGCAGCTTAAAATATACCAGAGGCGACAGCTCCTACGAGCAGTACTTC. Amino acids: CASSLKYTRGDSSYEQYF.

This clone came up a few times. The rearrangement joins TRBV7-3 to TRBJ1-2; 7 nucleotides align to TRBD1. V lost 5 bases, J lost 6 bases, and 6 bases stayed unmatched. This CDR3 is built from 13 residues. CDR1 SGHTA and CDR2 FQGTGA come from the germline V gene. The CDR3 spells CASSLTGQDGYTF. In DNA, the CDR3 is TGTGCCAGCAGCCTCACCGGACAGGATGGCTACACCTTC.

This rearrangement joins TRBV29-1 to TRBJ1-2; possible D gene TRBD1, 5 bases. The CDR3 is 14 residues long. Trimming pared 5 bases from V and 1 base from J, leaving 14 bases between. Per germline, CDR1 SQVTM and CDR2 ANQGSEA. The CDR3 region is CSVSDRRVNYGYTF. CDR3 nucleotide sequence: TGCAGCGTTTCAGACAGAAGGGTTAACTATGGCTACACCTTC.

This clone was recorded only once. For the CDR3, the DNA is TGTGCCAGCAGTTCTCAAGTCGGGACGGGAAGTTATGGCTACACCTTC. Translating gives CASSSQVGTGSYGYTF. The V and J genes are TRBV6-5 and TRBJ1-2; D may be TRBD1 (5 bases). Trimming pared 4 bases from V and 5 bases from J, leaving 20 bases between. The CDR3 runs 16 residues. Per the germline V gene, CDR1 is MNHEY and CDR2 is SVGAGI.

The rearrangement joins TRBV18 to TRBJ1-2; 10 nucleotides line up with TRBD1. There are 15 residues in the CDR3. V lost 1 base and J lost 5; bases outside the gene matches: 4. The V gene's germline CDR1 is KGHSH and CDR2 LQKENI. Written as DNA, the CDR3 is TGTGCCAGCTCACCACGCGGGACAGGGGAGTATGGCTACACCTTC. Protein sequence: CASSPRGTGEYGYTF.

The table lists this clone with a few counts. The V call is TRBV28, the J call TRBJ1-2; TRBD1 aligns across 9 bases. From germline, CDR1 is MDHEN and CDR2 SYDVKM. The CDR3 has 14 amino acids. The V gene end was trimmed by 6 bases and the J gene end by 0 bases; junction bases not matched to a gene: 2. The CDR3 region is CASRRDRANYGYTF. CDR3 DNA: TGTGCCAGCAGGAGGGACAGGGCTAACTATGGCTACACCTTC.

This clone has just one count. V is TRBV7-9 and J is TRBJ1-5, with D possibly TRBD1 on 6 matching bases. The V end was cut by 5 bases, the J end by 8 bases, with 16 bases between. The length of the CDR3 is 14 residues. The germline gives CDR1 SEHNR, CDR2 FQNEAQ (reference sequence). For the CDR3, the DNA is TGTGCCAGCAGCCGAGGGGGGGACGGAGAGCCCCAGCATTTT. Protein product: CASSRGGDGEPQHF.

This chain joins TRBV12-5 and TRBJ2-1; either TRBD1 or TRBD2 may fit D (6 bases each). The germline V and J ends were trimmed by 0 bases and 7 bases, with 13 bases remaining between them. This CDR3 has 15 amino acids. From germline, CDR1 is LGHNT and CDR2 FRNRAP. The CDR3 region has the DNA TGTGCTAGTGGTTTGGTAGGGGGGCCGTTTAATGAGCAGTTCTTC. Protein product: CASGLVGGPFNEQFF.

V gene TRBV30 combines with J gene TRBJ2-7; D gene uncertain. With 3 bases removed from V and 7 bases from J, the gap between germline ends came to 10 bases. This CDR3 has 11 amino acids. Germline V gene sequence: CDR1 GTSNPN, CDR2 SVGIG (reference sequence). CDR3 nucleotides: TGTGCCTGGAGCCACCGATTGGAGCAGTACTTC. Protein product: CAWSHRLEQYF.

This chain joins TRBV9 and TRBJ2-7, with D possibly TRBD2 on 6 matching bases. Looked up from germline, CDR1 is SGDLS and CDR2 is YYNGEE. V lost 4 bases and J lost 6, with 17 bases in between. The CDR3 length is 14 residues. CDR3: CASSPQGGTREQYF. CDR3 bases: TGTGCCAGCAGCCCCCAGGGAGGCACACGCGAGCAGTACTTC. The full variable domain, rest sourced from reference TRBV9 and TRBJ2-7, is DSGVTQTPKHLITATGQRVTLRCSPRSGDLSVYWYQQSLDQGLQFLIQYYNGEERAKGNILERFSAQQFPDLHSELNLSSLELGDSALYFCASSPQGGTREQYFGPGTRLTVT.

The chain joins TRBV30 to TRBJ2-1; a weak D match, TRBD2 (6 bases). The CDR3 consists of 14 residues. CDR1 and CDR2 (germline): GTSNPN, SVGIG (reference sequence). Trimming cost V 3 bases and J 3 bases, with 12 bases left between them. The CDR3 loop reads CAWRGGAGYNEQFF. The DNA for the CDR3 is TGTGCCTGGAGAGGAGGGGCAGGCTACAATGAGCAGTTCTTC.

The V call is TRBV10-3, the J call TRBJ2-7; TRBD2 matches 9 bases. J was trimmed by 1 base and V by 2 bases; bases with no gene match: 9. Germline V lookup: CDR1 ENHRY, CDR2 SYGVKD. CDR3 length: 17 residues. The CDR3 region has the DNA TGTGCCATCAGTGAGGCAGGGGGGCTAGCGGGATCCTACGAGCAGTACTTC. It is translated as CAISEAGGLAGSYEQYF.

The gene calls are TRBV30 and TRBJ2-1; 10 nucleotides line up with TRBD2. The CDR3 extends over 15 amino acids. With 4 bases clipped from V and 1 base from J, the junction kept 4 bases outside the gene matches. In germline, CDR1 is GTSNPN, CDR2 SVGIG (reference sequence). The CDR3 DNA sequence: TGTGCCTGGATGATAGCGGGAGGTTCCTACAATGAGCAGTTCTTC. Translating gives CAWMIAGGSYNEQFF.

This chain connects TRBV30 to TRBJ1-3; no clear D. Deletions cut 0 bases from V and 9 bases from J, with 15 bases between. Germline V CDR1 and CDR2: GTSNPN, SVGIG (reference sequence). CDR3 size: 14 residues. In DNA, the CDR3 is TGTGCCTGGAGTGTACGTAGTAGATGGGGCACCATATATTTT. Translating it yields CAWSVRSRWGTIYF.

The chain combines TRBV7-2 with TRBJ2-3, with 10 positions matching TRBD2. V shed 1 base, J shed 5 bases, and the junction held 12 bases outside the gene matches. Germline V gives CDR1 SGHTA, CDR2 FQGNSA. The CDR3 loop spans 18 amino acids. The CDR3, as DNA: TGTGCCAGCAGCTTAGGAAGGACTAGCGGTGCTGCAGGAGATACGCAGTATTTT. This codes for CASSLGRTSGAAGDTQYF.

The chain links TRBV12-5 to TRBJ2-3; D remains unclear. V shed 0 bases and J shed 4 bases, with 5 bases lying between them. Germline lookup yields CDR1 LGHNT and CDR2 FRNRAP. The CDR3 runs 13 residues. The CDR3: CASGLVGSDTQYF. The DNA for the CDR3 is TGTGCTAGTGGTTTGGTGGGTTCAGATACGCAGTATTTT.

The rearrangement uses TRBV5-6 and TRBJ1-2; possible D gene TRBD1, 5 bases. The CDR3 runs to 12 residues. Trimming removed 4 bases from V and 6 bases from J, with 10 bases in between. CDR1 is SGHDT, CDR2 YYEEEE, per germline. CDR3 amino acids: CASSLPGHGYTF. As DNA, the CDR3 is TGTGCCAGCAGCCTCCCAGGGCATGGCTACACCTTC. The full variable domain, with the rest looked up from reference TRBV5-6 and TRBJ1-2, is DAGVTQSPTHLIKTRGQQVTLRCSPKSGHDTVSWYQQALGQGPQFIFQYYEEEERQRGNFPDRFSGHQFPNYSSELNVNALLLGDSALYLCASSLPGHGYTFGSGTRLTVV.

The CDR3 spells CAWRGEVPEAFF. The CDR3 bases are TGTGCCTGGAGGGGAGAGGTCCCTGAAGCTTTCTTT. V usage is TRBV30 and J usage is TRBJ1-1; the D is unclear. This CDR3 contains 12 residues. Germline V lookup: CDR1 GTSNPN, CDR2 SVGIG (reference sequence). Trimming removed 3 bases at V and 6 bases at J, with 11 bases between.

The chain links TRBV14 to TRBJ1-3, with 8 bases fitting TRBD1. Germline CDR1 reads SGHDN; CDR2 reads FVKESK. Trimming cost V 4 bases and J 2 bases; bases outside gene matches: 1. CDR3 length: 14 residues. CDR3 sequence reads: CASSRTGTGNTIYF. The DNA of the CDR3 is TGTGCCAGCAGCCGGACAGGGACTGGAAACACCATATATTTT.

This chain links TRBV5-1 with TRBJ2-7, with D hard to call. The germline V gene has CDR1 SGHRS and CDR2 YFSETQ. The germline V and J ends were trimmed by 1 base and 3 bases, with 14 bases remaining between them. This CDR3 is 15 amino acids long. The CDR3 protein is CASSLNPGHDYEQYF. The CDR3 DNA is TGCGCCAGCAGCTTGAATCCGGGCCATGACTACGAGCAGTACTTC.

The chain uses TRBV9 and TRBJ2-7; 8 bases are a match to TRBD2. The junction had 13 bases not matched to a gene; V was cut back by 3 bases and J by 5 bases. The CDR3 has 16 residues. Germline V gene data show CDR1 as SGDLS and CDR2 as YYNGEE. The CDR3 loop reads CASSGISGGRTNEQYF. The DNA for the CDR3 is TGTGCCAGCAGCGGCATCTCTGGCGGGAGGACCAACGAGCAGTACTTC. Using reference TRBV9 and TRBJ2-7 for the parts outside the CDR3, the full variable domain is DSGVTQTPKHLITATGQRVTLRCSPRSGDLSVYWYQQSLDQGLQFLIQYYNGEERAKGNILERFSAQQFPDLHSELNLSSLELGDSALYFCASSGISGGRTNEQYFGPGTRLTVT.

The chain employs TRBV7-9 and TRBJ2-7; 12 bases match TRBD2. The CDR3 loop spans 19 amino acids. Trimming took 5 bases from V and 0 from J; bases not matched to a gene: 14. Looked up from germline, CDR1 is SEHNR and CDR2 is FQNEAQ (reference sequence). CDR3 nucleotides: TGTGCCAGCAGCACAAGGGCTAGCGGGAGGGCCGACCGCTCCTACGAGCAGTACTTC. Its translation is CASSTRASGRADRSYEQYF.

The chain recombines TRBV19 with TRBJ2-1; TRBD1 matches at 7 bases. The CDR3 is made up of 17 amino acids. Losses at the gene ends were 6 bases for V and 4 bases for J; bases not matched to a gene: 15. Looked up from germline, CDR1 is LNHDA and CDR2 is SQIVND (reference sequence). CDR3 bases: TGTGCCAGTAGCCCTACCGTCGGGACAGAAATTTACAATGAGCAGTTCTTC. Amino acid sequence: CASSPTVGTEIYNEQFF.

This chain joins TRBV5-5 and TRBJ1-1, with D unclear. Germline V CDR1 and CDR2: SGHKS, YYEKEE (reference sequence). V gave up 7 bases and J gave up 4 bases, with 14 bases separating them. The CDR3 has 13 residues. CDR3 sequence (DNA): TGTGCCAGCTCGAGGGTAACAGCCACTGAAGCTTTCTTT. This encodes CASSRVTATEAFF.